This T cell receptor (beta chain) derives from a study of human T cells and chemical hapten exposure. Time point defined: patch test 1, 2 weeks after DPC sensitization. Described treatment: therapeutic diphenylcyclopropenone sensitization with weekly scalp DPC. Participating donors were patients with alopecia, aged 18 to 70 years, considered appropriate candidates for DPC. TCRdb re-analysed the RACE reads in MiXCR, keeping a single row per CDR3 protein. This repertoire shows some 380,000 distinct CDR3 sequences, more than 4.5% found once; its top ten account for under 3%. This clonotype was found a few times. Trimming stripped 8 bases from V and 0 bases from J, with 14 bases between. The germline V gene has CDR1 MNHEY and CDR2 SMNVEV (reference sequence). This CDR3 has 15 residues.

This receptor was identified in a woman between 50 and 59 years old with alopecia areata. Some clones in this sample may be carry-over from other donors' samples. V gene TRBV27 combines with J gene TRBJ1-5; tentative D call: TRBD1 (6 bases). Here the sequenced sample was whole blood, taken in connection with sensitization to the hapten diphenylcyclopropenone (DPC). CDR3 in DNA: TGTGCCAGCCAACAGGGCACTTATAGCAATCAGCCCCAGCATTTT. This gives the protein CASQQGTYSNQPQHF.